Listed here are 29 T cell receptor beta chains from one sample, sequenced in a study of T-cell reconstitution after alpha-beta-depleted transplantation in children. TCRbeta library preparation incorporated unique molecular identifiers. TCRdb called the PCR reads again in MiXCR, with one record for every CDR3 protein. Of about 200,000 distinct CDR3 sequences in the sample, around 5.9% are singletons; the top ten hold 4.5%. Source: PBMCs, taken before TCRalphabeta/CD19-depleted stem cell transplant. Receptors originate from a girl less than two years old with combined immunodeficiency, due to receive a stem cell transplant.

The chain is built from TRBV5-6 and TRBJ2-5; 12 bases match TRBD2. V lost 3 bases, J lost 5 bases, and 14 bases stayed unmatched. Germline CDR1 reads SGHDT; CDR2 reads YYEEEE. The CDR3 is made up of 18 amino acids. For the CDR3, the DNA is TGTGCCAGCAGCTGGGGGATCCTCTGGACTAGCGGGGATGAGACCCAGTACTTC. Protein sequence: CASSWGILWTSGDETQYF.

V and J are TRBV2 and TRBJ2-3, with 9 bases identical to TRBD1. The V segment lost 3 bases and the J segment 4 bases; nucleotides outside the gene matches: 5. The germline gives CDR1 SNHLY, CDR2 FYNNEI. CDR3 length: 15 amino acids. CDR3 protein: CASSDGDRDADTQYF. CDR3 nucleotides: TGTGCCAGCAGTGATGGGGACAGGGATGCAGATACGCAGTATTTT.

This clonotype was detected ten times or more. J is TRBJ2-3 and V is TRBV12-3 or TRBV12-4, with TRBD2 as a possible D gene (7 bases). The CDR3 has 14 residues. The V gene lost 3 bases and the J gene lost 4 bases, with 11 bases spanning the gap. The CDR3 DNA reads as TGTGCCAGCAGTTTTGAGGGGGGGGCAGATACGCAGTATTTT. Amino acids: CASSFEGGADTQYF.

The rearrangement links TRBV20-1 to TRBJ2-7; 11 nucleotides line up with TRBD2. CDR3 length: 15 residues. The germline V gene has CDR1 DFQATT and CDR2 SNEGSKA (reference sequence). V dropped 7 bases and J dropped 0; count of bases not matched to a gene: 8. This CDR3 reads CSVYSTSGASYEQYF. CDR3 in DNA: TGCAGTGTATATTCGACTAGCGGGGCCTCCTACGAGCAGTACTTC.

The chain uses TRBV20-1 and TRBJ2-5; 15 positions match TRBD2. The CDR3 spans 17 residues. Per germline, CDR1 DFQATT and CDR2 SNEGSKA (reference sequence). The CDR3 loop reads CCAWTSGRGGWTETQYF. In DNA, the CDR3 is TGCTGCGCTTGGACTAGCGGGAGGGGAGGTTGGACGGAGACCCAGTACTTC.

In its sample, this clonotype was seen many times. The genes are TRBV7-9 and TRBJ2-3; possible D gene TRBD2, 5 bases. Germline V gene lookup returns CDR1 SEHNR and CDR2 FQNEAQ (reference sequence). This CDR3 has 14 residues. Trimming took 7 bases from V and 7 from J, leaving 18 bases between them. The CDR3: CASNFAGPEHTQYF. CDR3 DNA sequence: TGTGCCAGCAACTTTGCGGGCCCCGAACATACGCAGTATTTT.

A few counts support this clonotype. The V call is TRBV20-1, the J call TRBJ1-1; D possibly corresponds to TRBD1 (6 bases). V was trimmed by 6 bases and J by 6 bases, leaving 17 bases between them. The germline CDR1 and CDR2 sequences are DFQATT and SNEGSKA (reference sequence). The length of the CDR3 is 13 residues. CDR3 sequence reads: CSAKGGSRPEAFF. The CDR3 DNA is TGCAGTGCGAAAGGGGGATCCCGACCTGAAGCTTTCTTT.

There are many counts of this clonotype. This sequence joins TRBV29-1 and TRBJ2-7; D might be TRBD2 (5 bases). The ends were cut back, 1 base at V and 6 bases at J, with 10 bases in the middle. Germline CDR1 reads SQVTM; CDR2 reads ANQGSEA. CDR3 length equals 12 residues. In nucleotides, the CDR3 is TGCAGCGTTGAAGGGCTAGCCTCCGAGCAGTACTTC. Translation gives CSVEGLASEQYF.

This clonotype was counted ten times or more. The chain uses TRBV24-1 and TRBJ2-1; 10 nucleotides agree with TRBD2. Germline V lookup: CDR1 KGHDR, CDR2 SFDVKD. CDR3 length: 16 amino acids. Unmatched junction bases numbered 6, after V lost 3 bases and J lost 5 bases. CDR3 sequence: CATSDPQAGGDNEQFF. The DNA for the CDR3 is TGTGCCACCAGTGATCCACAAGCGGGAGGGGACAATGAGCAGTTCTTC.

This clonotype was seen many times. One junction end disagrees with the germline gene, perhaps due to a read error. The chain has TRBV29-1 and TRBJ2-7; D possibly corresponds to TRBD1 (6 bases). CDR1 and CDR2 from the germline V gene are SQVTM and ANQGSEA. The CDR3 sequence is 15 residues long. This CDR3 is CSIESDSQSSYEQYF. The DNA for the CDR3 is TGCAGCATTGAATCGGACAGCCAAAGCTCCTACGAGCAGTACTTC.

This clonotype was seen repeatedly, ten times or more. The CDR3 DNA is TGTGCCAGCAGCTTAGGTGTAGGGTGGTTGACCGGGGAGCTGTTTTTT. Translated: CASSLGVGWLTGELFF. The chain recombines TRBV7-6 with TRBJ2-2; D is unresolved. The V gene's germline CDR1 is SGHVS and CDR2 FNYEAQ. The V gene lost 1 base and the J gene lost 5 bases, with 14 bases spanning the gap. This CDR3 is built from 16 residues.

This chain links TRBV7-8 with TRBJ2-7; 13 bases map to TRBD2. Unmatched junction bases numbered 16, after V lost 4 bases and J lost 1 base. Germline CDR1 reads SGHVS; CDR2 reads FQNEAQ. The CDR3 is 20 amino acids. As DNA, the CDR3 is TGTGCCAGCAGCTCAAGGACTAGCGGGAGCCCGAGCGCCAGATCCTACGAGCAGTACTTC. Residues: CASSSRTSGSPSARSYEQYF.

Ten or more counts support this clonotype. This chain links TRBV12-3 or TRBV12-4 with TRBJ2-1, with a weak D call TRBD1 (6 bases). This CDR3 has 15 residues. V was clipped by 1 base and J by 8 bases, with 15 bases between them. The CDR3 region has the DNA TGTGCCAGCAGTTTAGGGACAGTCCCTGGGGATGAGCAGTTCTTC. This codes for CASSLGTVPGDEQFF.

This clonotype was observed many times. This CDR3 is CSAFRGSGYTF. CDR3 nucleotides: TGCAGTGCCTTCAGGGGAAGCGGCTACACCTTC. The rearrangement joins TRBV20-1 to TRBJ1-2, with TRBD1 as a possible D gene (6 bases). The germline V gene encodes CDR1 DFQATT and CDR2 SNEGSKA (reference sequence). The CDR3 totals 11 residues. V was shortened by 6 bases and J by 8 bases, with 13 bases between the two germline ends.

This clonotype was observed at least ten times. This rearrangement joins TRBV29-1 to TRBJ2-7, with D perhaps being TRBD1 or TRBD2 (5 bases each). The CDR3 runs 13 residues. Germline V gene sequence: CDR1 SQVTM, CDR2 ANQGSEA. With 7 bases removed from V and 2 bases from J, the gap between germline ends came to 15 bases. CDR3 sequence: CSALRDGAYEQYF. DNA of the CDR3: TGCAGCGCCCTCCGGGACGGCGCCTACGAGCAGTACTTC.

The gene calls are TRBV20-1 and TRBJ2-4; 8 nucleotides align to TRBD2. Germline loops: CDR1 DFQATT, CDR2 SNEGSKA (reference sequence). The CDR3 totals 16 residues. Trimming at V came to 2 bases and at J to 0 bases, leaving 6 bases not matched to a gene. CDR3 nucleotides: TGCAGTGCTAGAATCCGGGAGGGCTTAGCCAAAAACATTCAGTACTTC. It is translated as CSARIREGLAKNIQYF.

This clonotype came up many times. The chain uses TRBV30 and TRBJ2-7; TRBD2 matches at 8 bases. The J segment lost 6 bases and the V segment lost 2 bases, leaving 15 bases of the junction unmatched. Germline V gene sequence: CDR1 GTSNPN, CDR2 SVGIG (reference sequence). The CDR3 consists of 16 residues. The CDR3 DNA follows: TGTGCCTGGAGTTTCCCCCGGACTAGCTACGCTGGCGAGCAGTACTTC. It is translated as CAWSFPRTSYAGEQYF.

This clonotype was found many times. The V gene is TRBV12-3 or TRBV12-4, the J gene TRBJ2-7; 11 bases match TRBD2. The junction had 2 bases not matched to a gene; V was cut back by 3 bases and J by 7 bases. The CDR3 contains 13 residues. CDR3 in DNA: TGTGCCAGCAGTTTGAGACTAGCGGGGGAGCAGTACTTC. Translating it yields CASSLRLAGEQYF.

This clonotype came up many times. V gene TRBV20-1 combines with J gene TRBJ2-3, with TRBD2 matching 10 bases. The trim removed 0 bases at V and 6 bases at J, leaving 9 bases unmatched. CDR1 is DFQATT, CDR2 SNEGSKA, per germline (reference sequence). This CDR3 region has 16 residues. The CDR3 is CSARDVGSGRTDTQYF. In DNA form, the CDR3 reads TGCAGTGCTAGAGATGTGGGTAGCGGGAGGACCGATACGCAGTATTTT.

This clonotype was seen many times. The chain recombines TRBV14 with TRBJ2-1, with no clear D. Deletions cut 1 base from V and 9 bases from J, with 7 bases between. This CDR3 contains 12 residues. The germline CDR1 and CDR2 sequences are SGHDN and FVKESK. The CDR3 DNA reads TGTGCCAGCAGCCAAGTAAGAGTTGAGCAGTTCTTC. Amino acids: CASSQVRVEQFF. The variable domain in full, with the rest retrieved from reference TRBV14 and TRBJ2-1, is EAGVTQFPSHSVIEKGQTVTLRCDPISGHDNLYWYRRVMGKEIKFLLHFVKESKQDESGMPNNRFLAERTGGTYSTLKVQPAELEDSGVYFCASSQVRVEQFFGPGTRLTVL.

In its sample, this clonotype was seen a few times. This sequence joins TRBV11-3 and TRBJ2-5; 7 bases are a match to TRBD2. This CDR3 contains 16 residues. Unmatched junction bases numbered 11, after V lost 5 bases and J lost 2 bases. Germline loops: CDR1 SGHNT, CDR2 YENEEA. The CDR3 DNA reads as TGTGCCAGCAGCCGACCCTCACTAGCGTTACAAGAGACCCAGTACTTC. Its translation is CASSRPSLALQETQYF.

This clonotype was observed a handful of times. The chain couples TRBV7-8 to TRBJ2-5; D gene ambiguous. V lost 4 bases to trimming and J lost 5 bases, with 20 bases between them. This CDR3 is built from 16 residues. Germline values: CDR1 SGHVS, CDR2 FQNEAQ. For the CDR3, the DNA is TGTGCCAGCAGCTCCCTCGAACAACGATTCCGCGAGACCCAGTACTTC. Amino acid sequence: CASSSLEQRFRETQYF.

This clonotype came up many times. The rearrangement joins TRBV6-6 to TRBJ2-5; D remains unclear. The V end lost 2 bases, the J end lost 11 bases, and 6 bases lay between the germline ends. This CDR3 spans 10 amino acids. Germline-derived CDR1 and CDR2 are MNHNY and SVGAGI (reference sequence). CDR3 in amino acids: CASSYPPQYF. The CDR3 DNA reads as TGTGCCAGCAGTTACCCCCCACAGTACTTC.

Ten or more counts support this clonotype. The rearrangement joins TRBV7-3 to TRBJ2-1; 11 bases are a match to TRBD2. CDR3 length equals 16 residues. V was clipped by 1 base and J by 9 bases; unmatched bases: 8. Germline V CDR1 and CDR2: SGHTA, FQGTGA. The CDR3 bases are TGTGCCAGCAGCTTAATACTTAGCGGGGGGGCTGGTGAGCAGTTCTTC. Its protein product is CASSLILSGGAGEQFF. Full variable domain (rest looked up from reference TRBV7-3 and TRBJ2-1): GAGVSQTPSNKVTEKGKYVELRCDPISGHTALYWYRQSLGQGPEFLIYFQGTGAADDSGLPNDRFFAVRPEGSVSTLKIQRTERGDSAVYLCASSLILSGGAGEQFFGPGTRLTVL.

This clonotype was seen many times. The chain is built from TRBV15 and TRBJ2-7; D possibly uses TRBD1 or TRBD2 (5 bases each). The V end was cut by 1 base, the J end by 6 bases, with 19 bases between. The CDR3 extends over 16 amino acids. Per germline, CDR1 LNHNV and CDR2 YYDKDF (reference sequence). The CDR3 DNA reads TGTGCCACCAGCAGAGGAGGGGCCTTCTTGCTAGGCGAGCAGTACTTC. Translation gives CATSRGGAFLLGEQYF. The full variable domain, in which reference TRBV15 and TRBJ2-7 provide the parts outside the CDR3, is DAMVIQNPRYQVTQFGKPVTLSCSQTLNHNVMYWYQQKSSQAPKLLFHYYDKDFNNEADTPDNFQSRRPNTSFCFLDIRSPGLGDTAMYLCATSRGGAFLLGEQYFGPGTRLTVT.

The chain couples TRBV10-3 to TRBJ2-7, with 16 bases lining up with TRBD2. The CDR3 spans 15 residues. The trim removed 8 bases at V and 3 bases at J, leaving 4 bases unmatched. Germline CDR1 is ENHRY and CDR2 is SYGVKD. DNA for the CDR3: TGTGCCATCGGGGGACTAGCGGGGGGGGTCTACGAGCAGTACTTC. Encoded protein: CAIGGLAGGVYEQYF.

This clonotype was counted ten times or more. V usage is TRBV4-3 and J usage is TRBJ2-1; 12 bases align to TRBD2. The V and J ends lost 4 bases and 1 base, in that order; junction bases with no gene match: 11. CDR1 and CDR2 (germline): LGHNA, YSLEER. This CDR3 contains 19 residues. CDR3 in amino acids: CASSLGTSGPQLSYNEQFF. DNA of the CDR3: TGCGCCAGCAGCCTGGGGACTAGCGGGCCCCAATTATCCTACAATGAGCAGTTCTTC.

There are many counts of this clonotype. The chain's CDR3 is CASSLPSLAGGWTGELFF. The CDR3 DNA follows: TGTGCCAGCAGCTTACCATCACTAGCGGGAGGGTGGACCGGGGAGCTGTTTTTT. The chain employs TRBV7-2 and TRBJ2-2; 13 bases agree with TRBD2. V was clipped by 2 bases and J by 5 bases; unmatched bases: 8. The CDR3 extends over 18 amino acids. The germline V gene has CDR1 SGHTA and CDR2 FQGNSA. The variable domain in full, with the rest retrieved from reference TRBV7-2 and TRBJ2-2, is GAGVSQSPSNKVTEKGKDVELRCDPISGHTALYWYRQSLGQGLEFLIYFQGNSAPDKSGLPSDRFSAERTGGSVSTLTIQRTQQEDSAVYLCASSLPSLAGGWTGELFFGEGSRLTVL.

This clonotype was seen at least ten times. J is TRBJ2-7 and V is TRBV4-2; possibly TRBD1 for D (5 bases). Trimming took 1 base from V and 2 from J, leaving 21 bases between them. This CDR3 comprises 18 residues. The germline CDR1 and CDR2 sequences are LGHNA and YNFKEQ. CDR3 sequence reads: CASSQGFDGQGDPYEQYF. CDR3 in DNA: TGTGCCAGCAGCCAAGGTTTTGACGGCCAGGGCGACCCCTACGAGCAGTACTTC.